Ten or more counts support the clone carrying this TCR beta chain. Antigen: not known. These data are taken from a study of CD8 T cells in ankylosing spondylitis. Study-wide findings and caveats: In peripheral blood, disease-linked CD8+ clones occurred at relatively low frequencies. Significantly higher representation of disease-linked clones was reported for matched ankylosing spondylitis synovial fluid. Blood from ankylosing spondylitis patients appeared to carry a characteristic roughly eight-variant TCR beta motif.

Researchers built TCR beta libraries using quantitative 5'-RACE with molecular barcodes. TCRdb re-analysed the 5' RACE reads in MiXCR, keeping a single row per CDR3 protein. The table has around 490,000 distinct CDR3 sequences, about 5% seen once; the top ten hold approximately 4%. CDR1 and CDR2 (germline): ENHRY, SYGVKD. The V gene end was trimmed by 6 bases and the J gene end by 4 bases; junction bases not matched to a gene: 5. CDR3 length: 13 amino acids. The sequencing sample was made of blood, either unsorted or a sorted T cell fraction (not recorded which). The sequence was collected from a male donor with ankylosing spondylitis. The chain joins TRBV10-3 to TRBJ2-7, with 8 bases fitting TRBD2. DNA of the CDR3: TGTGCCATCAGGGGACTAGGCCTGTACGAGCAGTACTTC. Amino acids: CAIRGLGLYEQYF.